These T cell receptor beta chains were read from a single sample in a study of cytomegalovirus exposure and HLA in healthy donors. This table comes from immunoSEQ multiplex PCR, and its TCRdb copy is limited to in-frame clones, with some not included. The table records tens of thousands of clones, 90% to 95% of them present only once. Sequences were obtained from PBMCs. Receptor source: a man between 18 and 29 years old in good health and CMV-seropositive. CDR3s include the opening cysteine and the closing phenylalanine or tryptophan. A D gene is named only where the DNA matches it firmly. Part of the rows lack a size; the others show once, few, many or a class for expanded clones.

>TRBV6-4|TRBD2|TRBJ2-1|NA
TGTGCCAGCAGTCGGGACTATCAGGATGAGCAGTTCTTC
CASSRDYQDEQFF
>TRBV11-2|TRBD2|TRBJ2-1|NA
TGTGCCAGCAGCTTAATGCCTAGCGGAGCCTACAATGAGCAGTTCTTC
CASSLMPSGAYNEQFF
>TRBV15|TRBD2|TRBJ2-5|NA
TGTGCCACCAGCAGAGATGGACTAGCGGGAGGGCCAGAGACCCAGTACTTC
CATSRDGLAGGPETQYF
>TRBV7-9|NA|TRBJ1-4|NA
TGTGCCAGCAGCCCCTGGGCCACGGGAGCTTCAACTAATGAAAAACTGTTTTTT
CASSPWATGASTNEKLFF
>TRBV27|TRBD2|TRBJ2-1|once
TGTGCCAGCAGTTTATCAGCACTAGCGGGCCGGGAGCAGTTCTTC
CASSLSALAGREQFF
>TRBV11-2|NA|TRBJ1-2|NA
TGTGCCAGCAGCTTAGTGTTAGTGGGGGCAAGGCACACCTTC
CASSLVLVGARHTF
>TRBV6-5|TRBD2|TRBJ2-1|once
TGTGCCAGCAGTTCTAGGACTAGAAGGTTCAATGAGCAGTTCTTC
CASSSRTRRFNEQFF
>TRBV7-8|NA|TRBJ2-7|NA
TGTGCCAGCAGCTCCCCCAGGCTAAACTCCTACGAGCAGTACTTC
CASSSPRLNSYEQYF
>TRBV6-1|TRBD2|TRBJ2-7|few
TGTGCCAGCAGTGAAGCGGCGGGAGGAATATTCGAGCAGTACTTC
CASSEAAGGIFEQYF
>TRBV21-1|NA|TRBJ1-2|NA
TGTGCCAATTCCGGGACAGGGTCGGTCTATGGCTACACCTTC
CANSGTGSVYGYTF
>TRBV5-1|TRBD2|TRBJ2-7|once
TGCGCCAGCAGCTTGGACTGGACTAGCGGGAGTTACGAGCAGTACTTC
CASSLDWTSGSYEQYF
>TRBV7-9|TRBD1|TRBJ2-5|NA
TGTGCCAGCAGCTTTAGACAGGGCCAAGAGACCCAGTACTTC
CASSFRQGQETQYF
>TRBV14|NA|TRBJ2-1|NA
TGTGCCAGCAGCCCGCTAAGGGGAGGTGGTTCCCACAATGAGCAGTTCTTC
CASSPLRGGGSHNEQFF
>TRBV7-7|NA|TRBJ2-2|NA
TGTGCTAGCAGCCGTTCAGGGGGGACCGGGGAGCTGTTTTTT
CASSRSGGTGELFF
>TRBV2|TRBD1|TRBJ1-4|NA
TGTGCCGGGACAGGGGGAGGTGAAAAACTGTTTTTT
CAGTGGGEKLFF
>TRBV19|TRBD1|TRBJ2-3|NA
TGTGCCAGTAGTGTGACAGGGGGCACAGATACGCAGTATTTT
CASSVTGGTDTQYF
>TRBV7-9|NA|TRBJ1-4|NA
TGTGCCAGCAGCTTACAGGGATGGGATGAAAAACTGTTTTTT
CASSLQGWDEKLFF
>TRBV19|NA|TRBJ2-5|NA
TGTGCCAGTAGTGGAGGGGATGGGCAGGGAGAGACCCAGTACTTC
CASSGGDGQGETQYF
>TRBV10-2|NA|TRBJ2-1|few
TGCGCCAGCAGTGAGCGGGAGTTTAATGAGCAGTTCTTC
CASSEREFNEQFF
>TRBV19|TRBD1|TRBJ2-7|NA
TGTGCCACCCGAATGGGGGACAGGCCCTCCTACGAGCAGTACTTC
CATRMGDRPSYEQYF
>TRBV6-5|NA|TRBJ2-7|NA
TGTGCCAGCAGTGGGGGCTGGAGCTCCTACGAGCAGTACTTC
CASSGGWSSYEQYF
>TRBV10-1|TRBD1|TRBJ2-7|once
TGCGCCAGCATTCGGACAGGGGGCGACTCCTACGAGCAGTACTTC
CASIRTGGDSYEQYF
>TRBV28|NA|TRBJ1-1|NA
TGTGCCAGCCAGACCCAGGGGAACACTGAAGCTTTCTTT
CASQTQGNTEAFF
>TRBV29-1|NA|TRBJ2-3|NA
TGCAGCGTTGTCGTCGGCACAGATACGCAGTATTTT
CSVVVGTDTQYF
>TRBV27|TRBD1|TRBJ2-7|NA
TGTGCCAGCAAGACAGGGGGTGAGCAGTACTTC
CASKTGGEQYF
>TRBV11-3|TRBD1|TRBJ2-1|NA
TGTGCCAGCAGCTTAGGAAAGGGGACAGGGGTTGGTGAGCAGTTCTTC
CASSLGKGTGVGEQFF
>TRBV13|NA|TRBJ2-3|NA
TGTGCCAGCAACGAACTTCGATCAGATACGCAGTATTTT
CASNELRSDTQYF
>TRBV10-3|TRBD2|TRBJ2-1|NA
TGTGCCATACCGCCCCTACCGACTAGCGGACACAATGAGCAGTTCTTC
CAIPPLPTSGHNEQFF
>TRBV28|NA|TRBJ2-7|NA
TGTGCCAGCAGTTCGTCAGGGCCCTTCGAAGACGAGCAGTACTTC
CASSSSGPFEDEQYF